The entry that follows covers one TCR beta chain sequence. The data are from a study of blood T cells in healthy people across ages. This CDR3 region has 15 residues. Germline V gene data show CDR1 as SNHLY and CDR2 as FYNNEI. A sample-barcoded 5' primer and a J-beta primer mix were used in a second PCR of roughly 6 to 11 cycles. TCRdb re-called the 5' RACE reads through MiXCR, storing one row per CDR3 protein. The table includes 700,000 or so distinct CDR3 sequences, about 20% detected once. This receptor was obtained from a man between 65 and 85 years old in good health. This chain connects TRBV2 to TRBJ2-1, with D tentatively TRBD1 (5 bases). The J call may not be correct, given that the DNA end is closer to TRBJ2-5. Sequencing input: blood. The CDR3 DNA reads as TGTGCCAGCAGTGAAGAAGAAGGGGCGGAAGAGACCCAGTACTTC. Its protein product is CASSEEEGAEETQYF.